This record covers a single TCR beta chain. The target antigen is unknown. This sample is drawn from a study of cytomegalovirus exposure and HLA in healthy donors. General observations from the study: In a later analysis, HLA-associated beta chains showed higher expansion and lower generation probabilities than comparable chains. In an earlier analysis, in 620 or so donors, most V segments appeared productive either ~87% or ~30% of the time. Links to common viral pathogens appeared, in a later analysis, for several of the most significant clusters.

All the people who gave samples were healthy bone marrow donors. Looked up from germline, CDR1 is SEHNR and CDR2 is FQNEAQ (reference sequence). V shed 4 bases, J shed 4 bases, and the junction held 9 bases outside the gene matches. The CDR3 spans 15 residues. Use of 60 Vbeta and 13 Jbeta primers characterized the PCR. Profiled with immunoSEQ multiplex PCR; TCRdb holds only in-frame clones, not every one. The sample holds about 79,000 clones, approximately 70% seen once. Sequencing was carried out using PBMCs. This sequence originates from a man in his sixties in good health and CMV-seronegative. V and J are TRBV7-9 and TRBJ1-1, with 7 nucleotides matching TRBD1. CDR3 residues: CASSSNRQGGTEAFF. The CDR3 DNA reads as TGTGCCAGCAGCTCGAATCGGCAGGGGGGCACTGAAGCTTTCTTT.